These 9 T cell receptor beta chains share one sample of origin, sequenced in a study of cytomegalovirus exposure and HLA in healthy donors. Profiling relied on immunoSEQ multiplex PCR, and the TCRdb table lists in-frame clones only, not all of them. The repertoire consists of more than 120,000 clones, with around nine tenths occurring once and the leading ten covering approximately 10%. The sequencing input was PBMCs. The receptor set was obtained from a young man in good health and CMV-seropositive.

For the CDR3, the DNA is TGTGCCAGCAGCTTGAATTCGGGGGGGCCCACAGATACGCAGTATTTT. This gives the protein CASSLNSGGPTDTQYF. The chain combines TRBV7-6 with TRBJ2-3, with 8 positions matching TRBD2. CDR1 and CDR2 from the germline V gene are SGHVS and FNYEAQ. J lost 2 bases, V lost 3 bases, and 7 bases had no gene match. CDR3 length equals 16 residues.

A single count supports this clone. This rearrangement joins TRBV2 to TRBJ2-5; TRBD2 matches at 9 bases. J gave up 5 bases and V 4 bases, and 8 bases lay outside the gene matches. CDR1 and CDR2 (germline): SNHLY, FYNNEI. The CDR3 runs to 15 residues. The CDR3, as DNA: TGTGCCAGCAGTGGGAGTAGCGGGAGTGGGGAGACCCAGTACTTC. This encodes CASSGSSGSGETQYF.

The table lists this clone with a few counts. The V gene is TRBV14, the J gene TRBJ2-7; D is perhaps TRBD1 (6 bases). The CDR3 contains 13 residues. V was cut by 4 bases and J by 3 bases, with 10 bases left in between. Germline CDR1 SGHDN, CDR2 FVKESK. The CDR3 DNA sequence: TGTGCCAGCAGCCCCAGGGGTTTCTACGAGCAGTACTTC. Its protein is CASSPRGFYEQYF. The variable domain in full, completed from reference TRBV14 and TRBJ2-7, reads EAGVTQFPSHSVIEKGQTVTLRCDPISGHDNLYWYRRVMGKEIKFLLHFVKESKQDESGMPNNRFLAERTGGTYSTLKVQPAELEDSGVYFCASSPRGFYEQYFGPGTRLTVT.

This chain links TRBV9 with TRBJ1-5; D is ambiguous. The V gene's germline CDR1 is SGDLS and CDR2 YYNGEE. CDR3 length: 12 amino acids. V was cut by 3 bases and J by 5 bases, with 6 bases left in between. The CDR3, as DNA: TGTGCCAGCAGCGCCTTTTATCAGCCCCAGCATTTT. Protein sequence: CASSAFYQPQHF.

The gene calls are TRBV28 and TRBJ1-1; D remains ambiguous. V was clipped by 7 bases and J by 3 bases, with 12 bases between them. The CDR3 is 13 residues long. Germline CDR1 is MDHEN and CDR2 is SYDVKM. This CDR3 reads CASTQPRDTEAFF. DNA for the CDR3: TGTGCCAGCACCCAGCCCCGGGACACTGAAGCTTTCTTT.

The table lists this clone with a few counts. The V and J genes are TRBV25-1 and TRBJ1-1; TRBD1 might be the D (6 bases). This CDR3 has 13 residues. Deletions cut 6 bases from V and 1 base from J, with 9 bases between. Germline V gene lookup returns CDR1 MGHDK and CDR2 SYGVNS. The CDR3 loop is CASRSTGNTEAFF. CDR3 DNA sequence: TGTGCCAGCAGATCGACAGGGAACACTGAAGCTTTCTTT.

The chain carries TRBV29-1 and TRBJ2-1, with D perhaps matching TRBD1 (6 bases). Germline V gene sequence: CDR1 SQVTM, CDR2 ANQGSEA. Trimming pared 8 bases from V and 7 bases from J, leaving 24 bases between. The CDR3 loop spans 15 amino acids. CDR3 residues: CSIRDTQVNLNEQFF. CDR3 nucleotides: TGCAGCATTCGGGACACCCAGGTCAACCTTAATGAGCAGTTCTTC.

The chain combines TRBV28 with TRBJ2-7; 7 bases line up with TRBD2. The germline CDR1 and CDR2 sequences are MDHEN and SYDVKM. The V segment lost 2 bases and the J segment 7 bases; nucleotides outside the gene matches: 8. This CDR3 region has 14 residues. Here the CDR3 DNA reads TGTGCCAGCAGTTTAATCGGCTACGGGGGGGAGCAGTACTTC. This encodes CASSLIGYGGEQYF.

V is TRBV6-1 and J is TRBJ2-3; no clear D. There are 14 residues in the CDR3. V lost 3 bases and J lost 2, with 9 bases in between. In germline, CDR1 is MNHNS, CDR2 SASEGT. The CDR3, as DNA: TGTGCCAGCAGTGAGAGAAAGAACACAGATACGCAGTATTTT. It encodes CASSERKNTDTQYF.